The 26 T cell receptor beta chains below all came from one sample that was sequenced in a study of T-cell reconstitution after alpha-beta-depleted transplantation in children. Construction of the TCRbeta library involved unique molecular identifiers. TCRdb passed the PCR reads through MiXCR, listing each CDR3 protein once. The profile shows approximately 130,000 distinct CDR3 sequences, approximately 8.7% of them singletons. The material was PBMCs, mostly from graft donor cells, obtained 180 days after TCRalphabeta/CD19-depleted stem cell transplant. The receptors were sampled from a girl under three years old who had a stem cell transplant for combined immunodeficiency, so the T cells may come from the graft donor.

The genes are TRBV20-1 and TRBJ2-5; 10 nucleotides line up with TRBD1. Germline loops: CDR1 DFQATT, CDR2 SNEGSKA (reference sequence). The length of the CDR3 is 16 residues. V gave up 5 bases and J gave up 2 bases; unmatched junction bases: 11. The CDR3 loop reads CSALTFRTGGQETQYF. DNA of the CDR3: TGCAGTGCTCTGACTTTCCGGACAGGGGGTCAAGAGACCCAGTACTTC.

This clonotype was detected only a few times. J is TRBJ2-6 and V is TRBV7-2; 8 nucleotides align to TRBD1. The CDR3 contains 17 residues. V gave up 5 bases and J gave up 1 base; unmatched junction bases: 7. Germline CDR1 and CDR2: SGHTA and FQGNSA. In DNA form, the CDR3 reads TGTGCCAGCAGCCCGATACAGGGGGAGTCTGGGGCCAACGTCCTGACTTTC. Translating gives CASSPIQGESGANVLTF.

The chain has TRBV6-5 and TRBJ2-6; maybe TRBD2 (5 bases). Trimming pared 1 base from V and 0 bases from J, leaving 13 bases between. In germline, CDR1 is MNHEY, CDR2 SVGAGI. This CDR3 has 18 residues. The CDR3 region is CASSYYRGKGSGANVLTF. CDR3 DNA: TGTGCCAGCAGTTACTACCGGGGAAAGGGCTCTGGGGCCAACGTCCTGACTTTC.

This clonotype was detected ten times or more. This chain links TRBV7-6 with TRBJ2-1; 10 bases are shared with TRBD2. Germline CDR1 reads SGHVS; CDR2 reads FNYEAQ. Unmatched junction bases numbered 4, after V lost 4 bases and J lost 4 bases. This CDR3 region has 15 residues. This CDR3 is CASSSLAGVYNEQFF. The CDR3 DNA reads as TGTGCCAGCAGCTCCCTAGCGGGAGTGTACAATGAGCAGTTCTTC. The variable domain in full, completed from reference TRBV7-6 and TRBJ2-1, reads GAGVSQSPRYKVTKRGQDVALRCDPISGHVSLYWYRQALGQGPEFLTYFNYEAQQDKSGLPNDRFSAERPEGSISTLTIQRTEQRDSAMYRCASSSLAGVYNEQFFGPGTRLTVL.

The chain has TRBV20-1 and TRBJ2-2; unclear D gene. CDR1 DFQATT and CDR2 SNEGSKA come from the germline V gene (reference sequence). V was pared by 1 base and J by 6 bases, with 9 bases between. The CDR3 runs to 13 residues. The CDR3: CSARGPVPGELFF. For the CDR3, the DNA is TGCAGTGCTAGAGGTCCCGTCCCCGGGGAGCTGTTTTTT.

The rearrangement joins TRBV13 to TRBJ2-2; 7 positions agree with TRBD1. V trimming: 2 bases; J trimming: 6 bases; junction bases outside the gene matches: 6. This CDR3 is built from 15 residues. In germline, CDR1 is PRHDT, CDR2 FYEKMQ (reference sequence). In nucleotides, the CDR3 is TGTGCCAGCAGCTTACAATTTAGGGGGCCCGGGGAGCTGTTTTTT. Translated, it gives CASSLQFRGPGELFF. The variable domain in full, completed from reference TRBV13 and TRBJ2-2, reads AAGVIQSPRHLIKEKRETATLKCYPIPRHDTVYWYQQGPGQDPQFLISFYEKMQSDKGSIPDRFSAQQFSDYHSELNMSSLELGDSALYFCASSLQFRGPGELFFGEGSRLTVL.

This clonotype turned up a few times. This chain links TRBV29-1 with TRBJ2-1; TRBD1 matches at 9 bases. Unmatched junction bases numbered 7, after V lost 6 bases and J lost 10 bases. The length of the CDR3 is 12 residues. The germline CDR1 and CDR2 sequences are SQVTM and ANQGSEA. The CDR3 here is CSVGNRGREQFF. CDR3 sequence (DNA): TGCAGCGTCGGAAACAGGGGGCGGGAGCAGTTCTTC.

This clonotype was seen more than once but under ten times. The V call is TRBV10-3, the J call TRBJ1-5; possible D gene TRBD1, 6 bases. In germline, CDR1 is ENHRY, CDR2 SYGVKD. This CDR3 comprises 13 residues. V lost 4 bases, J lost 15 bases, and 19 bases lay in between. The CDR3 reads CAISADRDTPRHF. The CDR3 DNA is TGTGCCATCAGTGCAGACCGGGACACGCCTCGGCATTTT.

The chain recombines TRBV20-1 with TRBJ2-7; 7 nucleotides line up with TRBD2. V gave up 5 bases and J gave up 2 bases; unmatched junction bases: 6. The CDR3 is made up of 13 amino acids. Germline lookup yields CDR1 DFQATT and CDR2 SNEGSKA (reference sequence). This CDR3 is CSAQPGLAYEQYF. DNA of the CDR3: TGCAGTGCTCAACCAGGACTAGCCTACGAGCAGTACTTC.

A few counts support this clonotype. The rearrangement uses TRBV29-1 and TRBJ2-5; 9 bases agree with TRBD1. The CDR3 totals 14 residues. J lost 4 bases, V lost 8 bases, and 11 bases had no gene match. Germline CDR1 is SQVTM and CDR2 is ANQGSEA. CDR3 region: CSTGQGGLGETQYF. For the CDR3, the DNA is TGCAGCACGGGACAGGGAGGATTAGGAGAGACCCAGTACTTC.

This chain connects TRBV7-8 to TRBJ2-5; 13 nucleotides line up with TRBD2. CDR3 length: 16 residues. Germline V CDR1 and CDR2: SGHVS, FQNEAQ. The V and J ends lost 3 bases and 4 bases, in that order; junction bases with no gene match: 5. CDR3 sequence reads: CASSLGTSGMAETQYF. The CDR3 nucleotides are TGTGCCAGCAGCTTGGGGACTAGCGGGATGGCAGAGACCCAGTACTTC.

This clonotype was detected a few times. This chain links TRBV20-1 with TRBJ1-1; D might be TRBD1 (5 bases). Trimming pared 1 base from V and 5 bases from J, leaving 11 bases between. CDR1 and CDR2 from the germline V gene are DFQATT and SNEGSKA (reference sequence). The CDR3 loop spans 13 amino acids. The CDR3 nucleotides are TGCAGTGCTAGAGGGGGGAGGAGGACTGAAGCTTTCTTT. Its translation: CSARGGRRTEAFF.

For this clonotype: Since a much larger clone is just one base distant, this may be a read error. The chain carries TRBV12-3 or TRBV12-4 and TRBJ2-5; no clear D. There are 14 residues in the CDR3. V lost 6 bases and J 3 bases, leaving 14 bases between the germline ends. In DNA, the CDR3 is TGTGCCAGCAGCCGGATCCGATACAAAGAGACCCAGTACTTC. It specifies CASSRIRYKETQYF.

The chain joins TRBV12-3 or TRBV12-4 to TRBJ2-7; TRBD2 matches 7 bases. Unmatched junction bases numbered 4, after V lost 2 bases and J lost 3 bases. This CDR3 has 14 amino acids. This chain's CDR3 is CASSLWGGGYEQYF. CDR3 coding DNA: TGTGCCAGCAGTTTATGGGGGGGTGGCTACGAGCAGTACTTC.

This clonotype has just a few counts. The rearrangement joins TRBV12-3 or TRBV12-4 to TRBJ2-1; D perhaps matches TRBD2 (5 bases). This CDR3 contains 11 residues. Trimming stripped 7 bases from V and 8 bases from J, with 9 bases between. This chain's CDR3 is CASTGGDEQFF. The CDR3 DNA reads TGTGCCAGCACCGGAGGCGATGAGCAGTTCTTC.

This chain joins TRBV7-2 and TRBJ1-1, with TRBD1 as a possible D gene (5 bases). Germline CDR1 and CDR2: SGHTA and FQGNSA. V was clipped by 8 bases and J by 3 bases, with 16 bases between them. The CDR3 runs to 14 residues. DNA of the CDR3: TGTGCCAGCGGACCGGCCTCGGGACACACTGAAGCTTTCTTT. This encodes CASGPASGHTEAFF.

A few counts support this clonotype. J is TRBJ2-7 and V is TRBV5-1; TRBD1 matches 7 bases. Germline lookup yields CDR1 SGHRS and CDR2 YFSETQ. V gave up 3 bases and J gave up 5 bases; unmatched junction bases: 8. There are 14 residues in the CDR3. CDR3 in amino acids: CASSYRDSFDEQYF. CDR3 DNA sequence: TGCGCCAGCAGCTACCGGGACAGCTTTGACGAGCAGTACTTC.

This clonotype was seen repeatedly, ten times or more. V usage is TRBV7-8 and J usage is TRBJ2-7; possible D gene TRBD1, 5 bases. Trimming took off 1 base at V and 7 bases at J, with 14 bases between the two ends. The germline CDR1 and CDR2 sequences are SGHVS and FQNEAQ. CDR3 size: 14 residues. The CDR3 DNA follows: TGTGCCAGCAGCTTAGAGACAGCTCCTACGGAGCAGTACTTC. This gives the protein CASSLETAPTEQYF.

This clonotype has more than one count but fewer than ten. The chain carries TRBV12-3 or TRBV12-4 and TRBJ2-5, with 9 bases identical to TRBD1. V gave up 5 bases and J gave up 2 bases; unmatched junction bases: 9. CDR3 length: 16 amino acids. The CDR3 sequence is CASSPHRGQGQETQYF. In nucleotides, the CDR3 is TGTGCCAGCAGTCCCCACAGGGGGCAGGGTCAAGAGACCCAGTACTTC.

This clonotype showed up just a few times. V is TRBV27 and J is TRBJ2-5; 15 nucleotides align to TRBD2. CDR1 is MNHEY, CDR2 SMNVEV, per germline (reference sequence). The CDR3 runs to 21 residues. Unmatched junction bases numbered 19, after V lost 5 bases and J lost 3 bases. The CDR3: CASSPLPGLAGGPLPEETQYF. CDR3 DNA sequence: TGTGCCAGCAGTCCTCTCCCCGGACTAGCGGGGGGGCCACTCCCCGAAGAGACCCAGTACTTC.

The table lists this clonotype with a few counts. The chain links TRBV12-3 or TRBV12-4 to TRBJ2-7, with D tentatively TRBD1 (6 bases). CDR3 size: 14 residues. The V end lost 5 bases, the J end lost 4 bases, and 15 bases lay between the germline ends. The chain's CDR3 is CASSLRDMGYEQYF. The DNA of the CDR3 is TGTGCCAGCAGTCTCCGGGACATGGGATACGAGCAGTACTTC.

CDR3 loop: CASSLGYWRQLTDTQYF. The CDR3 DNA reads as TGTGCCAGCAGCTTAGGGTACTGGCGGCAACTCACAGATACGCAGTATTTT. V is TRBV7-8 and J is TRBJ2-3; D not resolved. The CDR3 consists of 17 residues. With 1 base removed from V and 2 bases from J, the gap between germline ends came to 16 bases. Germline-derived CDR1 and CDR2 are SGHVS and FQNEAQ. The whole variable domain, remainder taken from reference TRBV7-8 and TRBJ2-3, is GAGVSQSPRYKVAKRGQDVALRCDPISGHVSLFWYQQALGQGPEFLTYFQNEAQLDKSGLPSDRFFAERPEGSVSTLKIQRTQQEDSAVYLCASSLGYWRQLTDTQYFGPGTRLTVL.

The rearrangement uses TRBV27 and TRBJ2-7; D remains unclear. V dropped 5 bases and J dropped 0 bases, with 20 bases sitting between them. The CDR3 totals 17 residues. CDR1 and CDR2 (germline): MNHEY, SMNVEV (reference sequence). The CDR3 region has the DNA TGTGCCAGCAGTCCAGACTTCGGACCCTGGGACTCCTACGAGCAGTACTTC. Its translation: CASSPDFGPWDSYEQYF.

This clonotype was counted at least ten times. The rearrangement joins TRBV5-1 to TRBJ1-2, with D maybe TRBD1 (6 bases). Trimming shortened V by 4 bases and J by 8 bases, and 12 bases separated the two germline ends. Germline V lookup: CDR1 SGHRS, CDR2 YFSETQ. The CDR3 extends over 12 amino acids. CDR3 amino acids: CASSIQGNGYTF. DNA for the CDR3: TGCGCCAGCAGCATACAGGGAAACGGCTACACCTTC.

This clonotype has a handful of counts. This rearrangement joins TRBV20-1 to TRBJ2-5, with 10 bases matching TRBD2. Germline loops: CDR1 DFQATT, CDR2 SNEGSKA (reference sequence). This CDR3 has 15 residues. Trimming at V came to 5 bases and at J to 4 bases, leaving 10 bases not matched to a gene. The CDR3 DNA follows: TGCAGTGCTCCCGGGGTAGCGGGAGGAGGAGAGACCCAGTACTTC. It encodes CSAPGVAGGGETQYF.

This clonotype was counted a few times. This chain connects TRBV12-3 or TRBV12-4 to TRBJ2-3; TRBD2 might be the D (5 bases). V gave up 5 bases and J gave up 5 bases, with 20 bases separating them. CDR3 length: 16 amino acids. The DNA of the CDR3 is TGTGCCAGCAGTGCCGGACTGCTCAGGAGCGTAGATACGCAGTATTTT. Protein product: CASSAGLLRSVDTQYF.